A single sample gave rise to the 17 T cell receptor beta chains below, sequenced in a study of blood T cell repertoires in COVID-19. Only in-frame clones appear in the TCRdb table, and some are missing; sequencing was by immunoSEQ multiplex PCR. Of fewer than 400,000 clones in the sample, 85% were seen once. Sequencing was performed on PBMCs or T cells enriched from blood (not recorded which). These receptors were obtained from a woman in her thirties who had been exposed to COVID-19.

In its sample, this clone was seen once. The chain is built from TRBV7-3 and TRBJ2-7, with a tentative D call TRBD2 (5 bases). The CDR3 length is 13 residues. V lost 0 bases and J 3 bases, leaving 6 bases between the germline ends. Germline CDR1 reads SGHTA; CDR2 reads FQGTGA. CDR3 protein: CASSLTSDYEQYF. The CDR3 coding sequence is TGTGCCAGCAGCTTAACTAGCGACTACGAGCAGTACTTC.

V gene TRBV5-1 combines with J gene TRBJ1-5, with 11 bases fitting TRBD1. From germline, CDR1 is SGHRS and CDR2 YFSETQ. J gave up 5 bases and V 2 bases, and 6 bases lay outside the gene matches. CDR3 size: 16 residues. The CDR3 bases are TGCGCCAGCAGCTTACCGGACAGGGGGCAGGATCAGCCCCAGCATTTT. It yields the protein CASSLPDRGQDQPQHF.

The chain couples TRBV5-4 to TRBJ2-7; 14 nucleotides line up with TRBD2. V lost 4 bases and J lost 7; bases outside the gene matches: 7. CDR3 size: 15 residues. Germline assignment: CDR1 SGHNT and CDR2 YYREEE (reference sequence). This CDR3 reads CASSEGLAGAQEQYF. In DNA form, the CDR3 reads TGTGCCAGCAGCGAGGGACTAGCGGGAGCTCAGGAGCAGTACTTC.

This chain joins TRBV24-1 and TRBJ1-2; TRBD1 agrees at 7 bases. CDR3 length: 14 amino acids. Germline V gene data show CDR1 as KGHDR and CDR2 as SFDVKD. V shed 3 bases, J shed 4 bases, and the junction held 4 bases outside the gene matches. CDR3 coding DNA: TGTGCCACCAGTGATACCGGGACAGCCTATGGCTACACCTTC. Residues: CATSDTGTAYGYTF.

V gene TRBV27 combines with J gene TRBJ1-6, with D unclear. This CDR3 comprises 14 residues. Germline V CDR1 and CDR2: MNHEY, SMNVEV (reference sequence). V gave up 8 bases and J gave up 0 bases, with 8 bases separating them. The CDR3, as DNA: TGTGCCAGCCGGTCCGACTCCTATAATTCACCCCTCCACTTT. Translation gives CASRSDSYNSPLHF.

Details on this clone: This may be a read error, as it is one base from a much larger clone. V is TRBV18 and J is TRBJ1-1; 7 nucleotides agree with TRBD1. From germline, CDR1 is KGHSH and CDR2 LQKENI. The CDR3 has 14 amino acids. The V and J ends lost 3 bases and 3 bases, in that order; junction bases with no gene match: 4. The CDR3 region is CASSPTGTDTEAFF. The CDR3 DNA reads as TGTGCCAGCTCACCGACAGGGACGGACACTGAAGCTTTCTTT.

Concerning this clone: The same CDR3 arises from other DNA sequences in this sample as well. V gene TRBV30 combines with J gene TRBJ1-1; perhaps TRBD1 as D (5 bases). Germline CDR1 GTSNPN, CDR2 SVGIG (reference sequence). Trimming removed 2 bases at V and 3 bases at J, with 10 bases between. The CDR3 loop spans 13 amino acids. The CDR3: CAWSRGEDTEAFF. For the CDR3, the DNA is TGTGCCTGGAGTAGAGGGGAGGACACTGAAGCTTTCTTT.

As regards this clone: Other DNA sequences from this sample encode an identical CDR3 as well. CDR3 region: CASSSGGSSYEQYF. The CDR3 nucleotides are TGTGCCAGCAGCTCCGGGGGAAGCTCCTACGAGCAGTACTTC. This sequence joins TRBV7-2 and TRBJ2-7; a weak D match, TRBD2 (6 bases). Deletions cut 4 bases from V and 0 bases from J, with 10 bases between. The CDR3 length is 14 residues. Per the germline V gene, CDR1 is SGHTA and CDR2 is FQGNSA.

This chain uses TRBV3-1 (or the pseudogene TRBV3-2) with TRBJ2-3; the match to TRBD2 covers 13 bases. The CDR3 length is 20 residues. CDR1 is LGHDT and CDR2 is YNNKEL in the germline V gene (reference sequence). V gave up 5 bases and J gave up 0 bases; unmatched junction bases: 14. The CDR3 sequence: CASSKRSGTSGGASTDTQYF. CDR3 DNA: TGTGCCAGCAGCAAACGATCCGGAACTAGCGGGGGGGCTAGCACAGATACGCAGTATTTT.

The chain employs TRBV12-3 or TRBV12-4 and TRBJ1-5; no firm D call. CDR3 length equals 12 residues. V lost 6 bases to trimming and J lost 6 bases, with 9 bases between them. The CDR3 coding sequence is TGTGCCAGCAGCTTCGAGGCTCAGCCCCAGCATTTT. Protein product: CASSFEAQPQHF.

This chain connects TRBV4-3 to TRBJ2-2; D is perhaps TRBD1 (5 bases). Germline V gives CDR1 LGHNA, CDR2 YSLEER. CDR3 length: 18 residues. Trimming removed 0 bases from V and 0 bases from J, with 14 bases in between. As DNA, the CDR3 is TGCGCCAGCAGCCAAGATAGTATAGGACAAGCGAACACCGGGGAGCTGTTTTTT. Amino acids: CASSQDSIGQANTGELFF.

The chain has TRBV3-1 (or the pseudogene TRBV3-2) and TRBJ2-2; 7 bases align to TRBD2. Germline-derived CDR1 and CDR2 are LGHDT and YNNKEL (reference sequence). There are 21 residues in the CDR3. The J segment lost 0 bases and the V segment lost 2 bases, leaving 18 bases of the junction unmatched. CDR3 sequence: CASSQNPYLAADVPNTGELFF. CDR3 sequence (DNA): TGTGCCAGCAGCCAAAACCCCTACCTAGCGGCGGATGTGCCGAACACCGGGGAGCTGTTTTTT.

The V and J genes are TRBV4-1 and TRBJ1-3; 7 bases agree with TRBD1. The J segment lost 0 bases and the V segment lost 3 bases, leaving 5 bases of the junction unmatched. The CDR3 has 16 residues. Germline CDR1 MGHRA, CDR2 YSYEKL. The CDR3 loop reads CASSQDRSNSGNTIYF. The CDR3 coding sequence is TGCGCCAGCAGCCAGGACAGGTCAAACTCTGGAAACACCATATATTTT.

The V gene is TRBV7-8, the J gene TRBJ2-7, with 12 positions matching TRBD2. This CDR3 has 15 residues. In germline, CDR1 is SGHVS, CDR2 FQNEAQ. The J segment lost 6 bases and the V segment lost 4 bases, leaving 7 bases of the junction unmatched. This chain's CDR3 is CASSSSGGAILEQYF. CDR3 nucleotides: TGTGCCAGCAGCTCTAGCGGGGGGGCCATTCTCGAGCAGTACTTC.

This clone was seen once. V usage is TRBV20-1 and J usage is TRBJ1-2; D is undetermined. The germline V and J ends were trimmed by 6 bases and 2 bases, with 7 bases remaining between them. This CDR3 is built from 11 residues. Germline V gene lookup returns CDR1 DFQATT and CDR2 SNEGSKA (reference sequence). CDR3 DNA sequence: TGCAGTGCAACAGACAACTATGGCTACACCTTC. It codes for CSATDNYGYTF.

This clone was observed a single time. The V gene is TRBV21-1, the J gene TRBJ1-6; the D call TRBD1 from the table was never checked on the DNA. TRBV21-1 is recorded as a pseudogene. The CDR3 extends over 18 amino acids. This CDR3 reads CASRKGTGGLDYNSPLHF. The CDR3 DNA is TGTGCCAGCAGAAAAGGGACAGGGGGCCTCGATTATAATTCACCCCTCCACTTT.

This rearrangement joins TRBV27 to TRBJ2-3, with TRBD2 as a possible D gene (7 bases). Germline V gene sequence: CDR1 MNHEY, CDR2 SMNVEV (reference sequence). The CDR3 has 15 amino acids. Deletions cut 3 bases from V and 1 base from J, with 11 bases between. The CDR3 region is CASSLRGLGTDTQYF. In nucleotides, the CDR3 is TGTGCCAGCAGTTTGCGGGGGCTAGGCACAGATACGCAGTATTTT.